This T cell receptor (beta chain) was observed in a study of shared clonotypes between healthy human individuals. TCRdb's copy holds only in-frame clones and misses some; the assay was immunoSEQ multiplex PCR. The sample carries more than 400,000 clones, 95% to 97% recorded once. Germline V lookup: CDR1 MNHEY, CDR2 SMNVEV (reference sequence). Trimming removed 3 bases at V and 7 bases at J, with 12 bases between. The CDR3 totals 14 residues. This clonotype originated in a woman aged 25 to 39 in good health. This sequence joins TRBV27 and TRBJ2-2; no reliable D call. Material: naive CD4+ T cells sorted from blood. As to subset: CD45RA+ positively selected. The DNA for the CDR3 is TGTGCCAGCAGTTTTCGATTCGGTAGCGGGGAGCTGTTTTTT. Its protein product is CASSFRFGSGELFF.